The 28 T cell receptor beta chains in this list originate from one sample, sequenced in a study of CD8+ T cells in alopecia areata. Extracted RNA was reverse transcribed into cDNA, the sequencing template. Sequencing was performed with immunoSEQ multiplex PCR; in TCRdb, only in-frame clones are kept and a portion is missing. This table holds about 180,000 clones, roughly 59% found once. Sample: CD4+ T cells sorted from blood, taken at week 0. Every receptor here comes from a human donor with alopecia areata.

CDR3 nucleotide sequence: TGTGCCAGCAGCTTAGTCGGCGGAGGATCTCAAGAGACCCAGTACTTC. It yields the protein CASSLVGGGSQETQYF. The rearrangement links TRBV7-2 to TRBJ2-5, with D maybe TRBD2 (5 bases). This CDR3 contains 16 residues. Germline V gene data show CDR1 as SGHTA and CDR2 as FQGNSA. Deletions cut 1 base from V and 2 bases from J, with 14 bases between.

This clone appeared a few times. V usage is TRBV29-1 and J usage is TRBJ2-7; D is unclear. V lost 7 bases to trimming and J lost 2 bases, with 12 bases between them. The CDR3 contains 12 residues. The germline gives CDR1 SQVTM, CDR2 ANQGSEA. The CDR3 DNA is TGCAGCGGGATCGACGCCGCCTACGAGCAGTACTTC. It translates to CSGIDAAYEQYF.

The gene calls are TRBV20-1 and TRBJ2-7; no clear D gene. Trimming stripped 0 bases from V and 6 bases from J, with 6 bases between. Germline-derived CDR1 and CDR2 are DFQATT and SNEGSKA (reference sequence). The CDR3 has 11 amino acids. The CDR3 nucleotides are TGCAGTGCTAGAGAGTCCGGCGAGCAGTACTTC. It codes for CSARESGEQYF.

The V call is TRBV9, the J call TRBJ1-2, with 10 bases lining up with TRBD1. In germline, CDR1 is SGDLS, CDR2 YYNGEE. The length of the CDR3 is 15 residues. V shed 2 bases and J 4 bases; nucleotides not matched to a gene: 5. The CDR3 loop reads CASSVGTGESYGYTF. CDR3 in DNA: TGTGCCAGCAGCGTTGGGACAGGGGAATCCTATGGCTACACCTTC. Based on the CDR3 plus reference TRBV9 and TRBJ1-2, the full variable domain is DSGVTQTPKHLITATGQRVTLRCSPRSGDLSVYWYQQSLDQGLQFLIQYYNGEERAKGNILERFSAQQFPDLHSELNLSSLELGDSALYFCASSVGTGESYGYTFGSGTRLTVV.

The V and J genes are TRBV5-1 and TRBJ2-3; TRBD1 matches 8 bases. The length of the CDR3 is 15 residues. From germline, CDR1 is SGHRS and CDR2 YFSETQ. V was clipped by 3 bases and J by 2 bases; unmatched bases: 5. CDR3: CASSSRQGPTDTQYF. The CDR3 nucleotides are TGCGCCAGCAGCTCTCGACAGGGGCCCACAGATACGCAGTATTTT.

This clone was recorded a few times. The genes are TRBV29-1 and TRBJ2-1; a weak D match, TRBD1 (6 bases). The CDR3 is 14 amino acids. The ends were cut back, 3 bases at V and 6 bases at J, with 15 bases in the middle. Germline loops: CDR1 SQVTM, CDR2 ANQGSEA. CDR3 sequence: CSVDKTGPPNEQFF. The CDR3 region has the DNA TGCAGCGTTGACAAGACAGGACCTCCCAATGAGCAGTTCTTC.

This chain links TRBV27 with TRBJ1-6, with 11 bases that match TRBD1. J lost 1 base, V lost 6 bases, and 11 bases had no gene match. CDR1 MNHEY and CDR2 SMNVEV come from the germline V gene (reference sequence). The CDR3 totals 19 residues. CDR3 nucleotides: TGTGCCAGCAGGTTAACTCCGGGACAGGGGGGTTCCTATAATTCACCCCTCCACTTT. Translated: CASRLTPGQGGSYNSPLHF.

The chain couples TRBV5-1 to TRBJ2-2, with TRBD1 matching 9 bases. CDR3 length equals 15 residues. CDR1 is SGHRS, CDR2 YFSETQ, per germline. The J segment lost 5 bases and the V segment lost 4 bases, leaving 6 bases of the junction unmatched. The CDR3 coding sequence is TGCGCCAGCAGCCCCGGACAGGGGAGTACCGGGGAGCTGTTTTTT. Translation: CASSPGQGSTGELFF.

This chain uses TRBV4-3 with TRBJ2-1, with D tentatively TRBD1 (6 bases). Germline V lookup: CDR1 LGHNA, CDR2 YSLEER. The V and J ends lost 2 bases and 7 bases respectively, with 18 bases between them. The CDR3 sequence is 16 residues long. The CDR3 coding sequence is TGCGCCAGCAGCCAAACCCTAGTCAGGGGTGCGAATGAGCAGTTCTTC. Translating it yields CASSQTLVRGANEQFF.

This chain links TRBV30 with TRBJ1-6; D is possibly TRBD1 (5 bases). Per the germline V gene, CDR1 is GTSNPN and CDR2 is SVGIG (reference sequence). With 0 bases removed from V and 12 bases from J, the gap between germline ends came to 18 bases. This CDR3 contains 15 residues. The CDR3 loop reads CAWSVQSSGLLPLHF. CDR3 DNA: TGTGCCTGGAGTGTACAATCGTCAGGGCTTTTACCCCTCCACTTT.

This chain connects TRBV15 to TRBJ2-5, with 7 bases fitting TRBD1. The CDR3 runs to 14 residues. V gave up 6 bases and J gave up 11 bases; unmatched junction bases: 15. Germline V gene data show CDR1 as LNHNV and CDR2 as YYDKDF (reference sequence). The CDR3 sequence: CATSRQGEGEAQYF. As DNA, the CDR3 is TGTGCCACCAGTAGACAGGGAGAAGGGGAAGCGCAGTACTTC.

There are a few counts of this clone. V usage is TRBV29-1 and J usage is TRBJ1-4; no clear D. V shed 3 bases and J shed 2 bases, with 4 bases lying between them. The V gene's germline CDR1 is SQVTM and CDR2 ANQGSEA. CDR3 length: 12 residues. The CDR3, as DNA: TGCAGCGTTGAGGGGACTAATGAAAAACTGTTTTTT. Its translation: CSVEGTNEKLFF.

The chain joins TRBV10-2 to TRBJ1-2; a weak D match, TRBD1 (5 bases). CDR1 is WSHSY and CDR2 is SAAADI in the germline V gene. This CDR3 spans 14 amino acids. Trimming took 0 bases from V and 6 from J, leaving 11 bases between them. CDR3 sequence reads: CASSESGRVHGYTF. The CDR3 DNA is TGCGCCAGCAGTGAGTCGGGCAGGGTGCATGGCTACACCTTC.

The chain is built from TRBV29-1 and TRBJ1-1; D gene unclear. V was pared by 4 bases and J by 4 bases, with 10 bases between. This CDR3 spans 12 amino acids. Germline lookup yields CDR1 SQVTM and CDR2 ANQGSEA. The CDR3 spells CSVAVSSTEAFF. Written as DNA, the CDR3 is TGCAGCGTTGCGGTGAGTAGCACTGAAGCTTTCTTT.

The chain joins TRBV7-9 to TRBJ1-2, with TRBD1 as a possible D gene (6 bases). V was trimmed by 0 bases and J by 9 bases, leaving 23 bases between them. This CDR3 has 17 amino acids. Germline V CDR1 and CDR2: SEHNR, FQNEAQ (reference sequence). The CDR3 DNA sequence: TGTGCCAGCAGCTTAGCCGAAGGACAGCGGACTTTTTGGCGCTACACCTTC. It encodes CASSLAEGQRTFWRYTF.

This chain links TRBV2 with TRBJ2-3, with D hard to call. Germline loops: CDR1 SNHLY, CDR2 FYNNEI. The CDR3 covers 11 residues. Trimming stripped 0 bases from V and 11 bases from J, with 6 bases between. CDR3 in DNA: TGTGCCAGCAGTGAAGCCCCTCTGCAGTATTTT. Protein: CASSEAPLQYF.

This chain links TRBV14 with TRBJ2-1; 7 bases line up with TRBD1. Per germline, CDR1 SGHDN and CDR2 FVKESK. The ends lost 4 bases at V and 9 bases at J; junction bases unmatched: 6. CDR3 size: 13 residues. The CDR3 region has the DNA TGTGCCAGCAGCCGACGACAGGGTGGTGAGCAGTTCTTC. Its protein product is CASSRRQGGEQFF.

For the CDR3, the DNA is TGTGCCAGCAGCGGATACGAGCAGTACTTC. It yields the protein CASSGYEQYF. This chain connects TRBV7-9 to TRBJ2-7; D not resolved. This CDR3 is built from 10 residues. Germline V lookup: CDR1 SEHNR, CDR2 FQNEAQ (reference sequence). V dropped 5 bases and J dropped 4 bases, with 3 bases sitting between them.

The rearrangement links TRBV6-5 to TRBJ1-2; D is perhaps TRBD1 (5 bases). Trimming removed 8 bases from V and 2 bases from J, with 12 bases in between. This CDR3 comprises 13 residues. In germline, CDR1 is MNHEY, CDR2 SVGAGI. DNA of the CDR3: TGTGCCAGCTACCTCAGGGAAAACTATGGCTACACCTTC. This translates into CASYLRENYGYTF.

This chain's CDR3 is CSLTRNTEAFF. In DNA form, the CDR3 reads TGCAGCCTCACCCGGAACACTGAAGCTTTCTTT. The genes are TRBV29-1 and TRBJ1-1; D unresolved. Germline V lookup: CDR1 SQVTM, CDR2 ANQGSEA. V was cut by 8 bases and J by 1 base, with 8 bases left in between. The length of the CDR3 is 11 residues.

The genes are TRBV29-1 and TRBJ1-4; 10 bases agree with TRBD1. This CDR3 region has 13 residues. Trimming cost V 7 bases and J 5 bases; bases outside gene matches: 4. Per germline, CDR1 SQVTM and CDR2 ANQGSEA. CDR3 loop: CSGLDRGNEKLFF. In nucleotides, the CDR3 is TGCAGCGGACTGGACAGGGGGAATGAAAAACTGTTTTTT.

This clone turned up a few times. The genes are TRBV30 and TRBJ1-5; TRBD1 agrees at 8 bases. V shed 5 bases, J shed 3 bases, and the junction held 3 bases outside the gene matches. The CDR3 has 13 amino acids. The germline V gene has CDR1 GTSNPN and CDR2 SVGIG (reference sequence). CDR3 amino acids: CAWAGGVNQPQHF. The CDR3 coding sequence is TGTGCCTGGGCAGGGGGCGTCAATCAGCCCCAGCATTTT.

The V call is TRBV30, the J call TRBJ1-3; D not certain. Trimming shortened V by 4 bases and J by 4 bases, and 11 bases separated the two germline ends. The CDR3 is 13 amino acids. Germline-derived CDR1 and CDR2 are GTSNPN and SVGIG (reference sequence). The CDR3: CAWTLPVGNTIYF. The DNA for the CDR3 is TGTGCCTGGACTCTCCCGGTGGGAAACACCATATATTTT.

This chain uses TRBV5-1 with TRBJ1-4; TRBD1 might be the D (5 bases). This CDR3 has 14 residues. The V end was cut by 4 bases, the J end by 4 bases, with 11 bases between. The germline V gene has CDR1 SGHRS and CDR2 YFSETQ. DNA of the CDR3: TGCGCCAGCAGCACAGACAGCCTTAATGAAAAACTGTTTTTT. Translated: CASSTDSLNEKLFF.

The chain combines TRBV4-1 with TRBJ2-1, with D perhaps matching TRBD1 or TRBD2 (5 bases each). V was clipped by 3 bases and J by 5 bases, with 14 bases between them. From germline, CDR1 is MGHRA and CDR2 YSYEKL. The CDR3 runs 15 residues. Written as DNA, the CDR3 is TGCGCCAGCAGCCAGACAGAGGGACGCCACAATGAGCAGTTCTTC. Translation gives CASSQTEGRHNEQFF.

This clone was detected only once. The chain links TRBV2 to TRBJ2-3, with 7 positions matching TRBD2. Per germline, CDR1 SNHLY and CDR2 FYNNEI. The CDR3 covers 14 residues. Trimming removed 4 bases from V and 3 bases from J; junction bases left unmatched: 4. CDR3 in amino acids: CASSVGTTTDTQYF. The CDR3 coding sequence is TGTGCCAGCAGTGTGGGGACTACAACAGATACGCAGTATTTT.

This chain connects TRBV11-2 to TRBJ2-6, with no clear D. Germline CDR1 SGHAT, CDR2 FQNNGV. Trimming removed 1 base at V and 2 bases at J, with 9 bases between. The CDR3 loop spans 16 amino acids. Here the CDR3 reads CASSLVVGTGANVLTF. The CDR3 DNA is TGTGCCAGCAGCTTAGTAGTTGGGACTGGGGCCAACGTCCTGACTTTC.

A few counts support this clone. This CDR3 is also generated by other DNA sequences in the sample. This rearrangement joins TRBV20-1 to TRBJ2-5; no firm D call. V was shortened by 3 bases and J by 1 base, with 0 bases between the two germline ends. From germline, CDR1 is DFQATT and CDR2 SNEGSKA (reference sequence). This CDR3 region has 10 residues. The CDR3 reads CSASQETQYF. The DNA for the CDR3 is TGCAGTGCTAGCCAAGAGACCCAGTACTTC.